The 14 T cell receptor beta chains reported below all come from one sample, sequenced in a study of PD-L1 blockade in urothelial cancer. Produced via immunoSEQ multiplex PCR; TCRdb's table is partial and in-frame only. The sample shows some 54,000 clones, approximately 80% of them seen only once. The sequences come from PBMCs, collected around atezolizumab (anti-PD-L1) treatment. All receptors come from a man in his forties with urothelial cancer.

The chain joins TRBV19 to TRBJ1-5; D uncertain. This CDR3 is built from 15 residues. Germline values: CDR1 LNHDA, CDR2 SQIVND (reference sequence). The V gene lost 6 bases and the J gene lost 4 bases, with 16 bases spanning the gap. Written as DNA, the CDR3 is TGTGCCAGTAGGGAACGACGGGGTTGGAATCAGCCCCAGCATTTT. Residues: CASRERRGWNQPQHF.

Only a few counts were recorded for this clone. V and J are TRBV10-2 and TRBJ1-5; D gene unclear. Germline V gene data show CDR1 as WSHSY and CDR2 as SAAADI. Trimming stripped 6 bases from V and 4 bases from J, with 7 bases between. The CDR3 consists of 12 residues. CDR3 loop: CASRSGNQPQHF. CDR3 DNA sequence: TGCGCCAGCAGGTCGGGGAATCAGCCCCAGCATTTT.

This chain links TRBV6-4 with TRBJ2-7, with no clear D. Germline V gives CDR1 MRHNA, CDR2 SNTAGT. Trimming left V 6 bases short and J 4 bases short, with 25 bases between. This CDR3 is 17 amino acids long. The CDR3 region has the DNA TGTGCCAGCAGCGCTATTGATTTCCCCGAGAACGGGTACGAGCAGTACTTC. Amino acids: CASSAIDFPENGYEQYF.

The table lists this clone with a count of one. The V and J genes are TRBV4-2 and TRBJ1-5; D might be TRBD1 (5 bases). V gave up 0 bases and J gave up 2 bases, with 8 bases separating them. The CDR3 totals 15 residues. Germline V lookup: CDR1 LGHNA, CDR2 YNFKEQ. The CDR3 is CASSQDPQGNQPQHF. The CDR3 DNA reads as TGTGCCAGCAGCCAAGATCCACAGGGCAATCAGCCCCAGCATTTT.

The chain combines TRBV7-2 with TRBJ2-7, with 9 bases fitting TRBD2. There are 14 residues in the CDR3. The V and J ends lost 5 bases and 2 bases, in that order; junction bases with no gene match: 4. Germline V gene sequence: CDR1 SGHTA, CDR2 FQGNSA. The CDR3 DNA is TGTGCCAGCAGCCCGCGGGAGGGCCCCTACGAGCAGTACTTC. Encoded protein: CASSPREGPYEQYF.

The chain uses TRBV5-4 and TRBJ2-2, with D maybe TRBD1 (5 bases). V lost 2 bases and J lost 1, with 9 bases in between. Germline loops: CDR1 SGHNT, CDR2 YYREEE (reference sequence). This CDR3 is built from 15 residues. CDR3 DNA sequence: TGTGCCAGCAGCTTTGGACACCAGAACACCGGGGAGCTGTTTTTT. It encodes CASSFGHQNTGELFF. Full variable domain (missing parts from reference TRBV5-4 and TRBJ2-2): ETGVTQSPTHLIKTRGQQVTLRCSSQSGHNTVSWYQQALGQGPQFIFQYYREEENGRGNFPPRFSGLQFPNYSSELNVNALELDDSALYLCASSFGHQNTGELFFGEGSRLTVL.

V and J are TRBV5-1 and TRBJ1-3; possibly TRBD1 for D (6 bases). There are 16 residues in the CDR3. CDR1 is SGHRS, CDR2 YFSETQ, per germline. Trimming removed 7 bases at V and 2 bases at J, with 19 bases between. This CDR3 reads CASQKQGGPPGNTIYF. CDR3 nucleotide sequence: TGCGCCAGCCAAAAACAGGGCGGTCCCCCTGGAAACACCATATATTTT.

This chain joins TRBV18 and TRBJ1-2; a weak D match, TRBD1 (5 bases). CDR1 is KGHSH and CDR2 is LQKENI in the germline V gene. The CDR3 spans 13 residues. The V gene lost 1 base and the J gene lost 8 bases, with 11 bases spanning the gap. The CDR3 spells CASSPQGAQGYTF. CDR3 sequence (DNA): TGTGCCAGCTCACCACAAGGGGCTCAAGGCTACACCTTC.

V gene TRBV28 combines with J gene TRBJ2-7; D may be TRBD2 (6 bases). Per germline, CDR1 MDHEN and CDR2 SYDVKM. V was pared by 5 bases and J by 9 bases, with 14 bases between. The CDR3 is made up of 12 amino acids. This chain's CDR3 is CASSDVADLQYF. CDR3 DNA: TGTGCCAGCAGTGACGTAGCGGATCTGCAGTACTTC.

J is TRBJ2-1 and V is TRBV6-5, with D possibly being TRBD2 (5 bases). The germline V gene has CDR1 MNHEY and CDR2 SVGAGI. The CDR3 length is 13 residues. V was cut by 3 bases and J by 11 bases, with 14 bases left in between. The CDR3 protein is CASSYSTLEKQFF. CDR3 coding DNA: TGTGCCAGCAGTTATTCTACACTAGAAAAGCAGTTCTTC.

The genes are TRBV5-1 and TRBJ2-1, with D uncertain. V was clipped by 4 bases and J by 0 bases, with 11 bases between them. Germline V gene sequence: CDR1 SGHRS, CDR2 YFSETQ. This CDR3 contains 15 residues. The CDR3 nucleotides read TGCGCCAGCAGCCCTGACTCAAGCTCCTACAATGAGCAGTTCTTC. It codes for CASSPDSSSYNEQFF.

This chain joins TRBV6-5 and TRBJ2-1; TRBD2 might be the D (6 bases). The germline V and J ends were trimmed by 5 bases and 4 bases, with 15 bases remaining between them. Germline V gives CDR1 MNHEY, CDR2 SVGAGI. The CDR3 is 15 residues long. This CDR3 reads CASSTPGGTYNEQFF. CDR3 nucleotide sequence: TGTGCCAGCAGTACCCCCGGGGGTACTTACAATGAGCAGTTCTTC.

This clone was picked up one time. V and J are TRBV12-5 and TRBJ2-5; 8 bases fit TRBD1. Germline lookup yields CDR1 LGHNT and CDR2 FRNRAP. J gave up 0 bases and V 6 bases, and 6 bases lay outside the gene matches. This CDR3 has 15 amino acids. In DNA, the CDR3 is TGTGCTAGTGGCCGACGACAGGGGAACCAAGAGACCCAGTACTTC. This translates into CASGRRQGNQETQYF.

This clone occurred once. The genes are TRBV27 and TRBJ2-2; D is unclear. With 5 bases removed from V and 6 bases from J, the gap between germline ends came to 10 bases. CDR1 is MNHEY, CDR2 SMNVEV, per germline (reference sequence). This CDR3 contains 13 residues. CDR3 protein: CASSPRQAGELFF. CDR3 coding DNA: TGTGCCAGCAGTCCGCGACAAGCCGGGGAGCTGTTTTTT.